Each of the 17 T cell receptor beta chains below was sequenced from the same sample in a study of blood T cell repertoires in COVID-19. Using immunoSEQ multiplex PCR, the repertoire was profiled, and TCRdb retains in-frame clones only, with some absent. Of more than 95,000 clones in the sample, approximately 90% are singletons; the top ten hold 7.7%. Sequencing used peripheral blood. All receptors derive from a human donor in a cohort sampled during active COVID-19.

The chain has TRBV5-6 and TRBJ1-6; 9 nucleotides agree with TRBD1. The CDR3 has 16 residues. Germline V gene lookup returns CDR1 SGHDT and CDR2 YYEEEE. V was pared by 0 bases and J by 14 bases, with 12 bases of the junction left unmatched. The CDR3 DNA is TGTGCCAGCAGCTTGGGCACCCGGGACAGGGTCTCCACCCTCCACTTT. Its protein product is CASSLGTRDRVSTLHF. Using reference TRBV5-6 and TRBJ1-6 for the parts outside the CDR3, the full variable domain is DAGVTQSPTHLIKTRGQQVTLRCSPKSGHDTVSWYQQALGQGPQFIFQYYEEEERQRGNFPDRFSGHQFPNYSSELNVNALLLGDSALYLCASSLGTRDRVSTLHFGNGTRLTVT.

This clone showed up just once. The gene calls are TRBV27 and TRBJ2-1; 7 bases match TRBD2. Trimming cost V 5 bases and J 13 bases; bases outside gene matches: 17. This CDR3 region has 15 residues. Germline values: CDR1 MNHEY, CDR2 SMNVEV (reference sequence). The CDR3 loop reads CASSLTGGYSGPQFF. CDR3 coding DNA: TGTGCCAGCAGTCTCACCGGGGGGTATAGCGGGCCTCAGTTCTTC.

The V call is TRBV4-1, the J call TRBJ2-7, with TRBD1 matching over 10 bases. This CDR3 comprises 16 residues. Germline assignment: CDR1 MGHRA and CDR2 YSYEKL. Losses at the gene ends were 0 bases for V and 3 bases for J; bases not matched to a gene: 5. The CDR3 loop is CASSQDYRDRGYEQYF. CDR3 nucleotides: TGCGCCAGCAGCCAAGATTACCGGGACAGGGGCTACGAGCAGTACTTC.

V usage is TRBV19 and J usage is TRBJ1-2; D is unclear. The CDR3 totals 15 residues. The V gene's germline CDR1 is LNHDA and CDR2 SQIVND (reference sequence). Trimming removed 6 bases at V and 1 base at J, with 15 bases between. The CDR3 bases are TGTGCCAGTAGCCTACGAGGGTCGAATAACTATGGCTACACCTTC. This gives the protein CASSLRGSNNYGYTF.

This clone was seen once. Written as DNA, the CDR3 is TGTGCCATCAGTGAGAGGACTAGCTGGGATGAGCAGTTCTTC. This sequence encodes CAISERTSWDEQFF. The V and J genes are TRBV10-3 and TRBJ2-1, with 8 nucleotides matching TRBD2. This CDR3 comprises 14 residues. CDR1 ENHRY and CDR2 SYGVKD come from the germline V gene. V lost 2 bases, J lost 8 bases, and 5 bases stayed unmatched.

This clone was detected a few times. The gene calls are TRBV2 and TRBJ2-2; 8 bases are shared with TRBD2. This CDR3 is 17 amino acids long. CDR1 is SNHLY and CDR2 is FYNNEI in the germline V gene. The J segment lost 4 bases and the V segment lost 6 bases, leaving 13 bases of the junction unmatched. For the CDR3, the DNA is TGTGCCAGCAGCCCCCTCGGGGGACTAGTCGGCACCGGGGAGCTGTTTTTT. This translates into CASSPLGGLVGTGELFF.

The J gene is TRBJ2-1, the V gene TRBV5-1; D not certain. The germline V and J ends were trimmed by 0 bases and 9 bases, with 7 bases remaining between them. Germline CDR1 is SGHRS and CDR2 is YFSETQ. The CDR3 extends over 12 amino acids. Here the CDR3 reads CASSLVTSEQFF. The CDR3 bases are TGCGCCAGCAGCTTGGTAACCAGTGAGCAGTTCTTC. The full variable domain, its missing parts supplied by reference TRBV5-1 and TRBJ2-1, is KAGVTQTPRYLIKTRGQQVTLSCSPISGHRSVSWYQQTPGQGLQFLFEYFSETQRNKGNFPGRFSGRQFSNSRSEMNVSTLELGDSALYLCASSLVTSEQFFGPGTRLTVL.

A single count supports this clone. This chain links TRBV5-4 with TRBJ2-5, with 10 bases lining up with TRBD1. The CDR3 runs to 14 residues. Trimming at V came to 4 bases and at J to 3 bases, leaving 3 bases not matched to a gene. CDR1 SGHNT and CDR2 YYREEE come from the germline V gene (reference sequence). CDR3 residues: CASSRGTGEETQYF. CDR3 DNA sequence: TGTGCCAGCAGCCGGGGGACAGGGGAAGAGACCCAGTACTTC.

The chain links TRBV3-1 (or the pseudogene TRBV3-2) to TRBJ2-7, with D perhaps TRBD2 (7 bases). The CDR3 runs 15 residues. V was trimmed by 2 bases and J by 3 bases, leaving 14 bases between them. Germline CDR1 is LGHDT and CDR2 is YNNKEL (reference sequence). The CDR3 nucleotides are TGTGCCAGCAGCCAAATGCGGGGGCCCCACTACGAGCAGTACTTC. Encoded protein: CASSQMRGPHYEQYF.

The rearrangement links TRBV13 to TRBJ2-3; maybe TRBD2 (6 bases). Germline CDR1 reads PRHDT; CDR2 reads FYEKMQ (reference sequence). Trimming took off 5 bases at V and 3 bases at J, with 18 bases between the two ends. This CDR3 is built from 16 residues. This CDR3 reads CASSPLRDLGTDTQYF. The CDR3 region has the DNA TGTGCCAGCAGCCCGCTTCGGGACTTAGGGACAGATACGCAGTATTTT.

The chain uses TRBV28 and TRBJ1-2; 8 bases match TRBD1. The V segment lost 2 bases and the J segment 4 bases; nucleotides outside the gene matches: 3. The CDR3 totals 14 residues. The germline V gene has CDR1 MDHEN and CDR2 SYDVKM. For the CDR3, the DNA is TGTGCCAGCAGTTTACCGGGACAGGTCTATGGCTACACCTTC. Residues: CASSLPGQVYGYTF.

The rearrangement joins TRBV7-7 to TRBJ2-1, with 7 bases fitting TRBD2. Losses at the gene ends were 4 bases for V and 5 bases for J; bases not matched to a gene: 5. CDR3 length: 14 residues. The germline CDR1 and CDR2 sequences are SSHAT and FNYEAQ (reference sequence). Here the CDR3 DNA reads TGTGCCAGCAGCTGGGGGGGACTAAACAATGAGCAGTTCTTC. This codes for CASSWGGLNNEQFF.

The chain recombines TRBV28 with TRBJ2-1; a possible D gene is TRBD1 (6 bases). This CDR3 comprises 14 residues. CDR1 is MDHEN, CDR2 SYDVKM, per germline. V was shortened by 2 bases and J by 5 bases, with 10 bases between the two germline ends. The CDR3 coding sequence is TGTGCCAGCAGTTTAAAACAGGGAAACAATGAGCAGTTCTTC. Protein: CASSLKQGNNEQFF.

The V gene is TRBV2, the J gene TRBJ1-1; 8 bases line up with TRBD1. The ends lost 7 bases at V and 6 bases at J; junction bases unmatched: 4. CDR3 size: 12 residues. Germline V gene sequence: CDR1 SNHLY, CDR2 FYNNEI. The CDR3 reads CASKETGAEAFF. CDR3 nucleotide sequence: TGTGCCAGCAAAGAGACAGGGGCTGAAGCTTTCTTT.

The gene calls are TRBV7-6 and TRBJ2-3, with TRBD1 matching over 9 bases. CDR3 length: 19 amino acids. CDR1 is SGHVS and CDR2 is FNYEAQ in the germline V gene. V shed 4 bases and J 1 base; nucleotides not matched to a gene: 15. The CDR3 is CASSSPPGQGARGTDTQYF. CDR3 DNA sequence: TGTGCCAGCAGCTCCCCTCCGGGACAGGGCGCCCGGGGCACAGATACGCAGTATTTT.

The genes are TRBV28 and TRBJ1-2, with TRBD1 as a possible D gene (5 bases). Germline V lookup: CDR1 MDHEN, CDR2 SYDVKM. This CDR3 spans 13 amino acids. The germline V and J ends were trimmed by 6 bases and 2 bases, with 10 bases remaining between them. The CDR3 sequence is CASSPRGNYGYTF. The CDR3 DNA reads as TGTGCCAGCAGCCCACGGGGGAACTATGGCTACACCTTC.

The chain couples TRBV20-1 to TRBJ2-7; D unclear. V shed 6 bases and J shed 2 bases, with 8 bases lying between them. Looked up from germline, CDR1 is DFQATT and CDR2 is SNEGSKA (reference sequence). The CDR3 spans 11 residues. For the CDR3, the DNA is TGCAGTGCACAACCGCCCTACGAGCAGTACTTC. Its translation is CSAQPPYEQYF.